A single sample is the source of the 28 T cell receptor beta chains below, sequenced in a study of early T cells in non-severe SARS-CoV-2 infection. A single record per CDR3 protein comes from TCRdb applying MiXCR to the 5' RACE reads. Among about 64,000 distinct CDR3 sequences listed, around 10% were seen once. The input for sequencing was whole blood, taken at baseline. Every receptor here comes from an adult who was a healthcare worker with PCR-confirmed SARS-CoV-2 infection or an uninfected control (not recorded which).

The V and J genes are TRBV3-1 and TRBJ2-7; a weak D match, TRBD2 (6 bases). CDR3 length equals 15 residues. V lost 3 bases and J 4 bases, leaving 16 bases between the germline ends. From germline, CDR1 is LGHDT and CDR2 YNNKEL (reference sequence). CDR3 nucleotides: TGTGCCAGCAGCCAGCGCGGGGCCGACTCTTACGAGCAGTACTTC. This codes for CASSQRGADSYEQYF.

This clonotype came up a few times. The CDR3 protein is CASSYSKQVYGYTF. The DNA of the CDR3 is TGTGCCAGCAGTTACTCGAAACAAGTCTATGGCTACACCTTC. This chain joins TRBV6-6 and TRBJ1-2; the D is unclear. Trimming removed 0 bases from V and 4 bases from J, with 9 bases in between. Germline V gives CDR1 MNHNY, CDR2 SVGAGI (reference sequence). The CDR3 runs 14 residues.

The V and J genes are TRBV10-1 and TRBJ2-3; D gene uncertain. This CDR3 region has 13 residues. Germline lookup yields CDR1 WNHNN and CDR2 SYGVQD (reference sequence). Trimming pared 2 bases from V and 0 bases from J, leaving 3 bases between. CDR3: CASSEPSTDTQYF. The CDR3 DNA is TGCGCCAGCAGTGAGCCTAGCACAGATACGCAGTATTTT.

The chain combines TRBV5-6 with TRBJ1-4; 8 bases are a match to TRBD1. CDR1 SGHDT and CDR2 YYEEEE come from the germline V gene. CDR3 size: 12 residues. The V segment lost 0 bases and the J segment 13 bases; nucleotides outside the gene matches: 2. CDR3 coding DNA: TGTGCCAGCAGCTTGGGGACAGGGACACTGTTTTTT. This translates into CASSLGTGTLFF. Based on the CDR3 plus reference TRBV5-6 and TRBJ1-4, the full variable domain is DAGVTQSPTHLIKTRGQQVTLRCSPKSGHDTVSWYQQALGQGPQFIFQYYEEEERQRGNFPDRFSGHQFPNYSSELNVNALLLGDSALYLCASSLGTGTLFFGSGTQLSVL.

The chain couples TRBV7-3 to TRBJ2-3; D is undetermined. The V gene's germline CDR1 is SGHTA and CDR2 FQGTGA. The CDR3 consists of 13 residues. Deletions cut 6 bases from V and 2 bases from J, with 9 bases between. This CDR3 is CASSGYHTDTQYF. The CDR3 DNA follows: TGTGCCAGCAGTGGCTACCACACAGATACGCAGTATTTT.

The chain couples TRBV12-3 or TRBV12-4 to TRBJ1-3; 9 bases align to TRBD1. The junction had 3 bases not matched to a gene; V was cut back by 4 bases and J by 8 bases. CDR3 size: 13 residues. CDR3 in amino acids: CASSWRQGDTIYF. CDR3 sequence (DNA): TGTGCCAGCAGTTGGCGACAGGGGGACACCATATATTTT.

This clonotype appeared many times. The J gene is TRBJ1-6, the V gene TRBV6-2 or TRBV6-3; possibly TRBD1 for D (6 bases). The V gene lost 4 bases and the J gene lost 9 bases, with 19 bases spanning the gap. CDR1 MNHEY and CDR2 SVGEGT come from the germline V gene. This CDR3 is 16 amino acids long. The CDR3 sequence is CASSLGAGRAPSPLHF. The DNA of the CDR3 is TGTGCCAGCAGTTTGGGGGCCGGACGGGCCCCTTCACCCCTCCACTTT.

The chain uses TRBV6-5 and TRBJ1-4, with D tentatively TRBD1 (5 bases). Trimming removed 3 bases from V and 7 bases from J, with 15 bases in between. CDR3 size: 15 residues. Germline CDR1 MNHEY, CDR2 SVGAGI. DNA of the CDR3: TGTGCCAGCAGTTATTCGGGGGGACGCGGTGAAAAACTGTTTTTT. This sequence encodes CASSYSGGRGEKLFF.

J is TRBJ1-6 and V is TRBV27; 9 nucleotides align to TRBD1. Per the germline V gene, CDR1 is MNHEY and CDR2 is SMNVEV (reference sequence). The CDR3 contains 15 residues. V shed 3 bases, J shed 7 bases, and the junction held 4 bases outside the gene matches. The CDR3 DNA is TGTGCCAGCAGTTTCCGGGACAGGGAAAATTCACCCCTCCACTTT. Translated, it gives CASSFRDRENSPLHF.

At least ten counts were recorded for this clonotype. V is TRBV7-2 and J is TRBJ1-6; a weak D match, TRBD1 (5 bases). Trimming took 0 bases from V and 5 from J, leaving 8 bases between them. CDR3 length: 15 amino acids. Germline V gene sequence: CDR1 SGHTA, CDR2 FQGNSA. The CDR3 DNA sequence: TGTGCCAGCAGCTTAGCAGGACACGATAATTCACCCCTCCACTTT. Translation: CASSLAGHDNSPLHF.

Many counts were recorded for this clonotype. The rearrangement joins TRBV7-6 to TRBJ2-3, with 8 bases aligning to TRBD2. This CDR3 is built from 16 residues. The germline V gene has CDR1 SGHVS and CDR2 FNYEAQ. With 0 bases clipped from V and 1 base from J, the junction kept 3 bases outside the gene matches. The CDR3 sequence: CASSLAVGGGTDTQYF. The CDR3 nucleotides are TGTGCCAGCAGCTTAGCGGTCGGGGGGGGCACAGATACGCAGTATTTT.

In its sample, this clonotype was seen a few times. The chain recombines TRBV6-6 with TRBJ2-3; D is unresolved. This CDR3 has 16 residues. The germline V and J ends were trimmed by 0 bases and 2 bases, with 12 bases remaining between them. Germline lookup yields CDR1 MNHNY and CDR2 SVGAGI (reference sequence). The CDR3 sequence is CASSYSLLAPTDTQYF. For the CDR3, the DNA is TGTGCCAGCAGTTACTCGCTACTGGCACCCACAGATACGCAGTATTTT.

This clonotype showed up just a few times. The rearrangement links TRBV10-1 to TRBJ2-7, with TRBD1 matching over 8 bases. The CDR3 is 12 residues long. Germline V gene data show CDR1 as WNHNN and CDR2 as SYGVQD (reference sequence). The J segment lost 5 bases and the V segment lost 5 bases, leaving 2 bases of the junction unmatched. For the CDR3, the DNA is TGCGCCAGCAGTCAGGGGGCGGACGAGCAGTACTTC. Translation gives CASSQGADEQYF.

This clonotype appeared a few times. The chain carries TRBV18 and TRBJ2-5; unclear D gene. CDR1 KGHSH and CDR2 LQKENI come from the germline V gene. The CDR3 is 13 amino acids. Trimming removed 8 bases at V and 5 bases at J, with 15 bases between. CDR3 sequence (DNA): TGTGCCAGCACCCCTCCAAGCTCGGAGACCCAGTACTTC. Its protein is CASTPPSSETQYF.

This clonotype came up a few times. The rearrangement uses TRBV11-2 and TRBJ2-1; D is undetermined. V was clipped by 5 bases and J by 9 bases, with 14 bases between them. The CDR3 loop spans 13 amino acids. Germline CDR1 is SGHAT and CDR2 is FQNNGV. The CDR3 DNA reads TGTGCCAGCAGCCCGGCTGGCGGTTCTGAGCAGTTCTTC. Its translation: CASSPAGGSEQFF.

This clonotype was found a few times. The V call is TRBV11-1, the J call TRBJ1-2, with TRBD1 matching over 7 bases. The CDR3 length is 16 residues. Germline loops: CDR1 SGHAT, CDR2 FQDESV (reference sequence). V gave up 1 base and J gave up 2 bases; unmatched junction bases: 7. This CDR3 reads CASSLGLAGGNYGYTF. The DNA for the CDR3 is TGTGCCAGCAGCTTAGGATTGGCAGGGGGAAACTATGGCTACACCTTC. The full variable domain, with the rest looked up from reference TRBV11-1 and TRBJ1-2, is EAEVAQSPRYKITEKSQAVAFWCDPISGHATLYWYRQILGQGPELLVQFQDESVVDDSQLPKDRFSAERLKGVDSTLKIQPAELGDSAMYLCASSLGLAGGNYGYTFGSGTRLTVV.

The V gene is TRBV6-6, the J gene TRBJ2-7, with TRBD1 matching 8 bases. CDR1 and CDR2 (germline): MNHNY, SVGAGI (reference sequence). V gave up 5 bases and J gave up 9 bases; unmatched junction bases: 9. This CDR3 spans 13 amino acids. For the CDR3, the DNA is TGTGCCAGCAGTGGGACAGGTGGGGCGGGGCAGTACTTC. Translation: CASSGTGGAGQYF.

This clonotype was detected a few times. The CDR3 nucleotides read TGTGCCAGCACCACACCCTGGGGACTCCGCCCGGCCAGTGGCATTCAGTACTTC. This encodes CASTTPWGLRPASGIQYF. The chain joins TRBV6-2 or TRBV6-3 to TRBJ2-4, with D possibly TRBD2 on 6 matching bases. CDR3 length: 18 residues. Germline V gene data show CDR1 as MNHEY and CDR2 as SVGEGT. V was pared by 7 bases and J by 9 bases, with 31 bases between.

The table lists this clonotype with many counts. The chain combines TRBV7-8 with TRBJ2-7; no reliable D call. This CDR3 has 15 residues. Trimming took off 2 bases at V and 2 bases at J, with 13 bases between the two ends. CDR1 SGHVS and CDR2 FQNEAQ come from the germline V gene. CDR3 nucleotide sequence: TGTGCCAGCAGCTTAACGGGCGTCTTTCCCTACGAGCAGTACTTC. It codes for CASSLTGVFPYEQYF.

A few counts support this clonotype. V is TRBV7-6 and J is TRBJ1-1; no reliable D call. V lost 4 bases and J lost 0, with 3 bases in between. Germline V gene data show CDR1 as SGHVS and CDR2 as FNYEAQ. This CDR3 is 12 amino acids long. The CDR3 protein is CASSSMNTEAFF. CDR3 sequence (DNA): TGTGCCAGCAGCTCAATGAACACTGAAGCTTTCTTT.

Many counts were recorded for this clonotype. V and J are TRBV7-2 and TRBJ2-7; 8 bases are a match to TRBD1. After removal of 5 bases from V and 2 bases from J, the junction contained 8 bases not matched to a gene. CDR1 SGHTA and CDR2 FQGNSA come from the germline V gene. The CDR3 runs 15 residues. CDR3 amino acids: CASSLTGDGAYEQYF. The CDR3 DNA is TGTGCCAGCAGCCTGACAGGGGATGGGGCCTACGAGCAGTACTTC.

The chain links TRBV20-1 to TRBJ1-1, with D tentatively TRBD1 (6 bases). The CDR3 length is 16 residues. V was shortened by 0 bases and J by 7 bases, with 21 bases between the two germline ends. Germline V CDR1 and CDR2: DFQATT, SNEGSKA (reference sequence). CDR3 protein: CSARDYRVGDEGEAFF. The CDR3 DNA reads as TGCAGTGCTAGAGACTACAGGGTGGGAGACGAGGGTGAAGCTTTCTTT.

In this sample, this clonotype turned up many times. V gene TRBV11-2 combines with J gene TRBJ2-7; 7 bases map to TRBD1. This CDR3 has 15 residues. The germline gives CDR1 SGHAT, CDR2 FQNNGV. The V gene end was trimmed by 6 bases and the J gene end by 0 bases; junction bases not matched to a gene: 8. DNA of the CDR3: TGTGCCAGCAGTCGCCTGGGGACAGACTCCTACGAGCAGTACTTC. This encodes CASSRLGTDSYEQYF. The whole variable domain, remainder taken from reference TRBV11-2 and TRBJ2-7, is EAGVAQSPRYKIIEKRQSVAFWCNPISGHATLYWYQQILGQGPKLLIQFQNNGVVDDSQLPKDRFSAERLKGVDSTLKIQPAKLEDSAVYLCASSRLGTDSYEQYFGPGTRLTVT.

This clonotype was seen repeatedly, ten times or more. The chain joins TRBV12-3 or TRBV12-4 to TRBJ1-5; D unclear. With 7 bases removed from V and 1 base from J, the gap between germline ends came to 5 bases. The CDR3 has 12 amino acids. CDR3 in amino acids: CASTRSNQPQHF. DNA of the CDR3: TGTGCCAGCACTCGGAGCAATCAGCCCCAGCATTTT.

This clonotype was seen repeatedly, ten times or more. CDR3 sequence (DNA): TGTGCCAGCAGTTTAAAGGGGGCTAGGGACGAGCAGTACTTC. Protein sequence: CASSLKGARDEQYF. This chain uses TRBV28 with TRBJ2-7; 7 bases align to TRBD1. Per germline, CDR1 MDHEN and CDR2 SYDVKM. This CDR3 spans 14 amino acids. The V gene end was trimmed by 2 bases and the J gene end by 5 bases; junction bases not matched to a gene: 6.

In its sample, this clonotype was seen a few times. The rearrangement uses TRBV24-1 and TRBJ2-1, with D possibly being TRBD2 (6 bases). CDR1 is KGHDR, CDR2 SFDVKD, per germline. The CDR3 is made up of 11 amino acids. Trimming took 6 bases from V and 8 from J, leaving 7 bases between them. CDR3 region: CATSSGHEQFF. CDR3 sequence (DNA): TGTGCCACCAGTAGCGGGCATGAGCAGTTCTTC.

Only a few counts were recorded for this clonotype. The V gene is TRBV4-3, the J gene TRBJ2-3; a weak D match, TRBD2 (6 bases). The CDR3 runs 16 residues. V was trimmed by 6 bases and J by 4 bases, leaving 20 bases between them. Germline V gene data show CDR1 as LGHNA and CDR2 as YSLEER. CDR3 nucleotides: TGCGCCAGCAGACCGAATTCGTGGGGGGTTGCAGATACGCAGTATTTT. This encodes CASRPNSWGVADTQYF.

The chain recombines TRBV12-3 or TRBV12-4 with TRBJ2-1; 11 bases align to TRBD2. CDR3 size: 20 residues. Trimming at V came to 3 bases and at J to 5 bases, leaving 18 bases not matched to a gene. CDR3 coding DNA: TGTGCCAGCAGTTTGGCGGCGCTAGCGGGGGGCAGGGCAAAGAACAATGAGCAGTTCTTC. This sequence encodes CASSLAALAGGRAKNNEQFF.